The 16 T cell receptor beta chains below were found in one sample sequenced in a study of blood T cell repertoires in COVID-19 (dated by TCRdb to between 2020 and 2021). To prepare the library, the immunoSEQ multiplex PCR assay was applied. TCRdb limited this immuneACCESS table to in-frame rearrangements with V and J called. A share of clones is missing; checked studies link under half to unresolved V genes, and the rest is unexplained. For this sample there are about 380,000 clones; roughly 85% appear just once. The top ten hold roughly 3.9% of the sample. Sequenced material: peripheral blood. These receptors were taken from a woman between 18 and 29 years old with acute or convalescent COVID-19.

The chain has TRBV19 and TRBJ2-2, with D possibly matching TRBD1 (5 bases). Germline-derived CDR1 and CDR2 are LNHDA and SQIVND (reference sequence). Trimming pared 5 bases from V and 3 bases from J, leaving 13 bases between. The length of the CDR3 is 15 residues. The CDR3 reads CASSLRFRDTGELFF. The CDR3 region has the DNA TGTGCCAGTAGTCTCCGATTCAGGGACACCGGGGAGCTGTTTTTT.

The V and J genes are TRBV6-5 and TRBJ1-4; D is ambiguous. The CDR3 covers 15 residues. Trimming shortened V by 2 bases and J by 0 bases, and 7 bases separated the two germline ends. The germline V gene has CDR1 MNHEY and CDR2 SVGAGI. As DNA, the CDR3 is TGTGCCAGCAGTTACGACGGGACAACTAATGAAAAACTGTTTTTT. Amino acids: CASSYDGTTNEKLFF.

This sequence joins TRBV19 and TRBJ2-7; no clear D gene. CDR1 and CDR2 from the germline V gene are LNHDA and SQIVND (reference sequence). Between the trimmed V and J ends, which lost 3 bases and 2 bases, there was a span of 14 bases. The CDR3 has 15 amino acids. Here the CDR3 reads CASSMSGTLTYEQYF. The CDR3 region has the DNA TGTGCCAGTAGTATGTCGGGTACCCTTACCTACGAGCAGTACTTC. The whole variable domain, remainder taken from reference TRBV19 and TRBJ2-7, is DGGITQSPKYLFRKEGQNVTLSCEQNLNHDAMYWYRQDPGQGLRLIYYSQIVNDFQKGDIAEGYSVSREKKESFPLTVTSAQKNPTAFYLCASSMSGTLTYEQYFGPGTRLTVT.

In this sample, this clone turned up a few times. The sample carries other DNA sequences with the same CDR3. The chain couples TRBV7-8 to TRBJ1-5, with D perhaps matching TRBD1 (5 bases). Trimming removed 0 bases from V and 5 bases from J, with 8 bases in between. Germline values: CDR1 SGHVS, CDR2 FQNEAQ. The CDR3 runs 14 residues. CDR3 coding DNA: TGTGCCAGCAGCTTAGCGGGAGGGGATCAGCCCCAGCATTTT. This sequence encodes CASSLAGGDQPQHF.

V and J are TRBV7-3 and TRBJ2-5; 7 bases match TRBD2. The trim removed 5 bases at V and 5 bases at J, leaving 8 bases unmatched. The germline gives CDR1 SGHTA, CDR2 FQGTGA. The CDR3 sequence is 14 residues long. This CDR3 is CASSLGNGGETQYF. The CDR3 DNA is TGTGCCAGCAGCCTCGGGAACGGGGGGGAGACCCAGTACTTC.

The chain has TRBV5-1 and TRBJ1-1, with 11 bases that match TRBD1. CDR3 length: 16 residues. Germline values: CDR1 SGHRS, CDR2 YFSETQ. Trimming at V came to 3 bases and at J to 2 bases, leaving 6 bases not matched to a gene. CDR3 sequence: CASSSGQGAVNTEAFF. CDR3 DNA: TGCGCCAGCAGCTCAGGACAGGGGGCTGTAAACACTGAAGCTTTCTTT.

The V gene is TRBV4-2, the J gene TRBJ1-1; D possibly corresponds to TRBD1 (6 bases). The germline CDR1 and CDR2 sequences are LGHNA and YNFKEQ. The CDR3 contains 16 residues. V dropped 3 bases and J dropped 3 bases, with 17 bases sitting between them. The CDR3 protein is CASSHQGRGDYTEAFF. The DNA for the CDR3 is TGTGCCAGCAGCCATCAGGGGCGAGGGGATTACACTGAAGCTTTCTTT.

This chain links TRBV7-9 with TRBJ2-7, with 7 bases identical to TRBD2. V lost 8 bases and J lost 3; bases outside the gene matches: 7. In germline, CDR1 is SEHNR, CDR2 FQNEAQ (reference sequence). The CDR3 is 13 amino acids. The chain's CDR3 is CASSGGGFYEQYF. The CDR3 nucleotides read TGTGCCAGCTCGGGCGGGGGATTCTACGAGCAGTACTTC. Variable domain in full (rest from reference TRBV7-9 and TRBJ2-7): DTGVSQNPRHKITKRGQNVTFRCDPISEHNRLYWYRQTLGQGPEFLTYFQNEAQLEKSRLLSDRFSAERPKGSFSTLEIQRTEQGDSAMYLCASSGGGFYEQYFGPGTRLTVT.

The gene calls are TRBV24-1 and TRBJ1-3, with 10 bases that match TRBD1. The ends lost 4 bases at V and 0 bases at J; junction bases unmatched: 5. CDR3 length equals 17 residues. Germline loops: CDR1 KGHDR, CDR2 SFDVKD. DNA for the CDR3: TGTGCCACCAGTGACTCCGGGACAGGGGTCTCTGGAAACACCATATATTTT. It yields the protein CATSDSGTGVSGNTIYF.

The V call is TRBV9, the J call TRBJ2-1; 9 bases align to TRBD1. This CDR3 is 16 amino acids long. Trimming at V came to 1 base and at J to 5 bases, leaving 7 bases not matched to a gene. Looked up from germline, CDR1 is SGDLS and CDR2 is YYNGEE. This chain's CDR3 is CASSVFWTGANNEQFF. The CDR3 nucleotides are TGTGCCAGCAGCGTATTTTGGACAGGGGCGAACAATGAGCAGTTCTTC.

A single count supports this clone. The CDR3 reads CAISPGQGDSPLHF. Written as DNA, the CDR3 is TGTGCCATCTCGCCGGGACAGGGGGATTCACCCCTCCACTTT. V usage is TRBV6-5 and J usage is TRBJ1-6, with 11 nucleotides matching TRBD1. Germline CDR1 MNHEY, CDR2 SVGAGI. V was pared by 10 bases and J by 8 bases, with 7 bases of the junction left unmatched. The CDR3 has 14 amino acids.

The chain links TRBV7-2 to TRBJ1-6; TRBD1 is a possible D gene (6 bases). Trimming took off 5 bases at V and 7 bases at J, with 15 bases between the two ends. Germline V gene data show CDR1 as SGHTA and CDR2 as FQGNSA. This CDR3 region has 15 residues. This CDR3 is CASSIQGRKNSPLHF. CDR3 DNA sequence: TGTGCCAGCAGCATACAGGGAAGGAAGAATTCACCCCTCCACTTT. Based on the CDR3 plus reference TRBV7-2 and TRBJ1-6, the full variable domain is GAGVSQSPSNKVTEKGKDVELRCDPISGHTALYWYRQSLGQGLEFLIYFQGNSAPDKSGLPSDRFSAERTGGSVSTLTIQRTQQEDSAVYLCASSIQGRKNSPLHFGNGTRLTVT.

The CDR3 protein is CASSFTRVVGEQYF. The DNA for the CDR3 is TGTGCCAGCAGCTTTACCAGGGTGGTGGGCGAGCAGTACTTC. The chain has TRBV11-3 and TRBJ2-7; D perhaps matches TRBD1 (5 bases). CDR1 is SGHNT, CDR2 YENEEA, per germline. The CDR3 runs to 14 residues. The V end was cut by 3 bases, the J end by 6 bases, with 15 bases between.

The chain's CDR3 is CATSTAGGNTDTQYF. As DNA, the CDR3 is TGTGCCACCAGTACAGCGGGGGGGAACACAGATACGCAGTATTTT. The gene calls are TRBV24-1 and TRBJ2-3; 10 bases are a match to TRBD2. The trim removed 6 bases at V and 2 bases at J, leaving 4 bases unmatched. This CDR3 spans 15 amino acids. Germline values: CDR1 KGHDR, CDR2 SFDVKD.

V and J are TRBV28 and TRBJ1-6; D is perhaps TRBD1 (5 bases). Per the germline V gene, CDR1 is MDHEN and CDR2 is SYDVKM. V was cut by 2 bases and J by 0 bases, with 8 bases left in between. CDR3 length equals 16 residues. The CDR3 loop reads CASSLRQSSYNSPLHF. In DNA, the CDR3 is TGTGCCAGCAGTTTAAGACAGAGCTCCTATAATTCACCCCTCCACTTT.

The CDR3 here is CASSLDPGSNQPQHF. The CDR3 DNA is TGTGCCAGCAGCTTAGATCCGGGAAGCAATCAGCCCCAGCATTTT. The chain combines TRBV11-2 with TRBJ1-5; D unresolved. CDR1 is SGHAT and CDR2 is FQNNGV in the germline V gene. Between the trimmed V and J ends, which lost 0 bases and 1 base, there was a span of 7 bases. CDR3 length: 15 residues.